A single sample gave rise to the 32 T cell receptor beta chains below, sequenced in a study of technical replicates of blood from a few donors. Profiled with immunoSEQ multiplex PCR; TCRdb holds only in-frame clones, not every one. Of fewer than 90,000 clones listed, about 92% are singletons. Sequenced material: T cells isolated from PBMCs. The source is a human donor in good health.

The chain is built from TRBV13 and TRBJ1-1, with 7 bases matching TRBD1. J lost 4 bases, V lost 4 bases, and 6 bases had no gene match. The germline V gene has CDR1 PRHDT and CDR2 FYEKMQ (reference sequence). The CDR3 is 14 residues long. For the CDR3, the DNA is TGTGCCAGCAGCTCGACAGGGCGGGGCACTGAAGCTTTCTTT. Protein: CASSSTGRGTEAFF.

The chain recombines TRBV2 with TRBJ2-1, with D maybe TRBD1 (5 bases). Trimming pared 3 bases from V and 9 bases from J, leaving 18 bases between. Germline CDR1 reads SNHLY; CDR2 reads FYNNEI. The CDR3 is 15 amino acids. CDR3 residues: CASSESGPLSGEQFF. In DNA form, the CDR3 reads TGTGCCAGCAGTGAGTCAGGGCCCCTATCCGGTGAGCAGTTCTTC.

J is TRBJ2-1 and V is TRBV19; tentatively, D is TRBD2 (6 bases). V was pared by 5 bases and J by 6 bases, with 8 bases between. This CDR3 region has 12 residues. Germline CDR1 LNHDA, CDR2 SQIVND (reference sequence). The DNA for the CDR3 is TGTGCCAGTAGTCTGGGGGGCAATGAGCAGTTCTTC. Translated, it gives CASSLGGNEQFF. Combining the CDR3 with reference TRBV19 and TRBJ2-1 gives the whole variable domain DGGITQSPKYLFRKEGQNVTLSCEQNLNHDAMYWYRQDPGQGLRLIYYSQIVNDFQKGDIAEGYSVSREKKESFPLTVTSAQKNPTAFYLCASSLGGNEQFFGPGTRLTVL.

In its sample, this clone was seen a few times. The chain couples TRBV6-5 to TRBJ1-6, with D possibly TRBD1 on 6 matching bases. Trimming stripped 6 bases from V and 9 bases from J, with 18 bases between. Germline CDR1 is MNHEY and CDR2 is SVGAGI. This CDR3 has 15 amino acids. CDR3 DNA: TGTGCCAGCAGAACAGGGACTAAGTTAGGTTCACCCCTCCACTTT. It codes for CASRTGTKLGSPLHF.

V is TRBV11-2 and J is TRBJ2-1; tentative D call: TRBD1 (6 bases). V lost 8 bases to trimming and J lost 0 bases, with 14 bases between them. Per germline, CDR1 SGHAT and CDR2 FQNNGV. The CDR3 has 15 amino acids. In DNA, the CDR3 is TGTGCCAGCGTAGGTGAAGGGGGCTCCTACAATGAGCAGTTCTTC. It specifies CASVGEGGSYNEQFF. The full variable domain, in which reference TRBV11-2 and TRBJ2-1 provide the parts outside the CDR3, is EAGVAQSPRYKIIEKRQSVAFWCNPISGHATLYWYQQILGQGPKLLIQFQNNGVVDDSQLPKDRFSAERLKGVDSTLKIQPAKLEDSAVYLCASVGEGGSYNEQFFGPGTRLTVL.

The chain links TRBV6-4 to TRBJ1-1; D not resolved. The CDR3 is 14 residues long. Looked up from germline, CDR1 is MRHNA and CDR2 is SNTAGT. Trimming cost V 6 bases and J 1 base, with 12 bases left between them. The CDR3 bases are TGTGCCAGCAGGCCATCCGAAGCGAACACTGAAGCTTTCTTT. This gives the protein CASRPSEANTEAFF.

The genes are TRBV10-2 and TRBJ1-1; 7 positions match TRBD1. The CDR3 extends over 14 amino acids. From germline, CDR1 is WSHSY and CDR2 SAAADI. V shed 4 bases and J 3 bases; nucleotides not matched to a gene: 5. The CDR3 here is CASSGQGKDTEAFF. CDR3 in DNA: TGCGCCAGCAGTGGACAGGGCAAGGACACTGAAGCTTTCTTT.

V usage is TRBV19 and J usage is TRBJ2-7, with TRBD2 identical over 7 bases. CDR1 is LNHDA and CDR2 is SQIVND in the germline V gene (reference sequence). The CDR3 contains 13 residues. V was clipped by 5 bases and J by 4 bases; unmatched bases: 5. The CDR3 nucleotides read TGTGCCAGTAGTCCGGGGGGAGCGTACGAGCAGTACTTC. It specifies CASSPGGAYEQYF.

The V and J genes are TRBV30 and TRBJ1-6; 9 nucleotides align to TRBD1. CDR3 size: 14 residues. Trimming removed 0 bases from V and 9 bases from J; junction bases left unmatched: 3. Germline V gene data show CDR1 as GTSNPN and CDR2 as SVGIG (reference sequence). The CDR3: CAWSVQGASSPLHF. The DNA of the CDR3 is TGTGCCTGGAGTGTACAGGGGGCGAGTTCACCCCTCCACTTT.

The V gene is TRBV27, the J gene TRBJ2-6; D is perhaps TRBD1 (6 bases). CDR1 and CDR2 (germline): MNHEY, SMNVEV (reference sequence). Deletions cut 6 bases from V and 0 bases from J, with 15 bases between. The length of the CDR3 is 17 residues. In DNA form, the CDR3 reads TGTGCCAGCAGAGGGGGAAAGACCTCCTCTGGGGCCAACGTCCTGACTTTC. Translating it yields CASRGGKTSSGANVLTF.

CDR3 in amino acids: CASSRKRRQGRETQYF. The CDR3 DNA is TGTGCCAGCAGTCGGAAAAGACGACAGGGACGTGAGACCCAGTACTTC. The chain combines TRBV7-6 with TRBJ2-5; 7 nucleotides agree with TRBD1. This CDR3 contains 16 residues. CDR1 is SGHVS and CDR2 is FNYEAQ in the germline V gene. Trimming at V came to 6 bases and at J to 5 bases, leaving 15 bases not matched to a gene.

The chain employs TRBV6-4 and TRBJ1-2; D is unresolved. The CDR3 length is 11 residues. CDR1 is MRHNA and CDR2 is SNTAGT in the germline V gene. V was trimmed by 3 bases and J by 9 bases, leaving 8 bases between them. The DNA for the CDR3 is TGTGCCAGCAGTGATAAAAGCCGCTACACCTTC. Its translation is CASSDKSRYTF.

J is TRBJ1-5 and V is TRBV28; 9 bases are a match to TRBD1. Germline V CDR1 and CDR2: MDHEN, SYDVKM. The V and J ends lost 4 bases and 6 bases, in that order; junction bases with no gene match: 7. The CDR3 totals 15 residues. This chain's CDR3 is CASSSRDRVRQPQHF. As DNA, the CDR3 is TGTGCCAGCAGTTCCCGGGACAGGGTGCGTCAGCCCCAGCATTTT. Full variable domain (remainder filled in from reference TRBV28 and TRBJ1-5): DVKVTQSSRYLVKRTGEKVFLECVQDMDHENMFWYRQDPGLGLRLIYFSYDVKMKEKGDIPEGYSVSREKKERFSLILESASTNQTSMYLCASSSRDRVRQPQHFGDGTRLSIL.

The rearrangement uses TRBV4-1 and TRBJ2-1; 9 bases align to TRBD2. CDR1 and CDR2 from the germline V gene are MGHRA and YSYEKL. This CDR3 spans 15 amino acids. J gave up 8 bases and V 7 bases, and 12 bases lay outside the gene matches. CDR3 sequence: CASKEFSGSVDEQFF. CDR3 nucleotides: TGCGCCAGCAAGGAGTTTAGCGGGAGTGTCGATGAGCAGTTCTTC.

The rearrangement joins TRBV5-8 to TRBJ1-1; TRBD1 matches 7 bases. CDR1 and CDR2 from the germline V gene are SGHTS and YDEGEE. V trimming: 4 bases; J trimming: 1 base; junction bases outside the gene matches: 4. The CDR3 consists of 14 residues. This CDR3 reads CASSPGTENTEAFF. The CDR3 nucleotides are TGTGCCAGCAGCCCCGGGACAGAGAACACTGAAGCTTTCTTT.

This chain uses TRBV7-2 with TRBJ2-7; 9 bases fit TRBD1. The germline gives CDR1 SGHTA, CDR2 FQGNSA. The junction had 5 bases not matched to a gene; V was cut back by 5 bases and J by 0 bases. The CDR3 has 15 residues. CDR3 region: CASSPGQGTSYEQYF. The CDR3 DNA reads TGTGCCAGCAGCCCGGGACAGGGCACCTCCTACGAGCAGTACTTC. Filled out from reference TRBV7-2 and TRBJ2-7, the complete variable domain reads GAGVSQSPSNKVTEKGKDVELRCDPISGHTALYWYRQSLGQGLEFLIYFQGNSAPDKSGLPSDRFSAERTGGSVSTLTIQRTQQEDSAVYLCASSPGQGTSYEQYFGPGTRLTVT.

This clone came up a few times. V is TRBV27 and J is TRBJ2-7; a possible D gene is TRBD2 (5 bases). V was cut by 8 bases and J by 0 bases, with 5 bases left in between. The CDR3 has 11 amino acids. Germline V gene sequence: CDR1 MNHEY, CDR2 SMNVEV (reference sequence). The CDR3 nucleotides are TGTGCCAGCGGGAGCTCCTACGAGCAGTACTTC. This encodes CASGSSYEQYF.

The chain couples TRBV10-2 to TRBJ1-1; 8 nucleotides agree with TRBD1. Germline values: CDR1 WSHSY, CDR2 SAAADI. After removal of 5 bases from V and 10 bases from J, the junction contained 3 bases not matched to a gene. The CDR3 extends over 11 amino acids. CDR3 in amino acids: CASSSQGGAFF. The CDR3 DNA sequence: TGCGCCAGCAGTTCACAGGGGGGAGCTTTCTTT.

The chain is built from TRBV6-5 and TRBJ1-2, with TRBD1 matching over 7 bases. Losses at the gene ends were 2 bases for V and 4 bases for J; bases not matched to a gene: 10. The CDR3 consists of 16 residues. Germline V gene data show CDR1 as MNHEY and CDR2 as SVGAGI. The CDR3 sequence: CASSYATGVLGYGYTF. In nucleotides, the CDR3 is TGTGCCAGCAGTTACGCCACAGGGGTTCTCGGCTATGGCTACACCTTC.

J is TRBJ2-3 and V is TRBV9; 7 nucleotides line up with TRBD2. The CDR3 length is 15 residues. Germline values: CDR1 SGDLS, CDR2 YYNGEE. J was trimmed by 4 bases and V by 6 bases; bases with no gene match: 11. The CDR3 loop is CASTIGGRGSDTQYF. CDR3 sequence (DNA): TGTGCCAGCACCATTGGCGGGCGGGGGTCAGATACGCAGTATTTT.

The gene calls are TRBV4-1 and TRBJ1-2, with D maybe TRBD1 (5 bases). Trimming cost V 3 bases and J 4 bases, with 21 bases left between them. Germline CDR1 MGHRA, CDR2 YSYEKL. CDR3 length: 17 residues. The chain's CDR3 is CASSHTDMGLTTYGYTF. CDR3 sequence (DNA): TGCGCCAGCAGCCATACTGACATGGGACTGACGACCTATGGCTACACCTTC.

This chain uses TRBV10-3 with TRBJ2-7; TRBD2 is a possible D gene (5 bases). Germline-derived CDR1 and CDR2 are ENHRY and SYGVKD. Trimming pared 0 bases from V and 4 bases from J, leaving 13 bases between. The CDR3 totals 15 residues. The chain's CDR3 is CAISESIAPGYEQYF. CDR3 DNA: TGTGCCATCAGTGAGTCGATAGCTCCGGGGTACGAGCAGTACTTC.

The gene calls are TRBV11-2 and TRBJ1-1; tentative D call: TRBD1 (6 bases). Germline loops: CDR1 SGHAT, CDR2 FQNNGV. The CDR3 is 14 residues long. V lost 4 bases and J 4 bases, leaving 13 bases between the germline ends. The CDR3 here is CASSSHRVGTEAFF. In DNA, the CDR3 is TGTGCCAGCAGCTCCCACAGGGTTGGCACTGAAGCTTTCTTT.

The genes are TRBV2 and TRBJ1-5, with D possibly TRBD1 on 6 matching bases. CDR1 is SNHLY, CDR2 FYNNEI, per germline. V was trimmed by 5 bases and J by 4 bases, leaving 15 bases between them. CDR3 length equals 15 residues. CDR3 sequence: CASSQVTGGNQPQHF. CDR3 bases: TGTGCCAGCAGTCAGGTGACAGGAGGAAATCAGCCCCAGCATTTT.

The chain is built from TRBV27 and TRBJ2-7; 7 nucleotides match TRBD2. There are 14 residues in the CDR3. Germline V gene lookup returns CDR1 MNHEY and CDR2 SMNVEV (reference sequence). The V segment lost 0 bases and the J segment 5 bases; nucleotides outside the gene matches: 4. The CDR3 region is CASSLSFLADEQYF. The DNA of the CDR3 is TGTGCCAGCAGTTTATCGTTCCTAGCGGACGAGCAGTACTTC.

This clone has only one observation. V and J are TRBV4-2 and TRBJ2-1; 9 positions agree with TRBD1. Germline V CDR1 and CDR2: LGHNA, YNFKEQ. The CDR3 has 15 residues. Trimming took 2 bases from V and 3 from J; bases not matched to a gene: 2. CDR3 coding DNA: TGTGCCAGCAGCCAACGACAGGGGGACTACAATGAGCAGTTCTTC. Protein product: CASSQRQGDYNEQFF.

The CDR3 DNA reads TGTGCCAGCAGCGCCTACTATAAGAGGGCTTTCTTT. Its translation: CASSAYYKRAFF. This sequence joins TRBV7-9 and TRBJ1-1, with D unresolved. The CDR3 has 12 amino acids. Germline V gives CDR1 SEHNR, CDR2 FQNEAQ (reference sequence). Trimming cost V 5 bases and J 11 bases, with 15 bases left between them.

V is TRBV5-1 and J is TRBJ1-6; 8 positions match TRBD1. V shed 0 bases and J 7 bases; nucleotides not matched to a gene: 12. The CDR3 is 18 amino acids. Per germline, CDR1 SGHRS and CDR2 YFSETQ. The CDR3 bases are TGCGCCAGCAGCTTGGCGGGCAGGGGGCGAGTGGAGAATTCACCCCTCCACTTT. It yields the protein CASSLAGRGRVENSPLHF. The whole variable domain, filled in from reference TRBV5-1 and TRBJ1-6, reads KAGVTQTPRYLIKTRGQQVTLSCSPISGHRSVSWYQQTPGQGLQFLFEYFSETQRNKGNFPGRFSGRQFSNSRSEMNVSTLELGDSALYLCASSLAGRGRVENSPLHFGNGTRLTVT.

The chain links TRBV5-6 to TRBJ2-1, with TRBD2 identical over 8 bases. V was pared by 1 base and J by 5 bases, with 8 bases of the junction left unmatched. This CDR3 has 16 residues. Germline CDR1 and CDR2: SGHDT and YYEEEE. As DNA, the CDR3 is TGTGCCAGCAGCTTGTATCGGGAGGGGCCGCACAATGAGCAGTTCTTC. Its translation: CASSLYREGPHNEQFF.

This rearrangement joins TRBV7-8 to TRBJ2-4, with TRBD2 matching over 7 bases. With V trimmed by 7 bases and J by 2 bases, 11 bases remained unmatched. Per germline, CDR1 SGHVS and CDR2 FQNEAQ. The length of the CDR3 is 16 residues. The CDR3 reads CASNNRDYHTKNIQYF. The CDR3 DNA follows: TGTGCCAGCAATAACCGGGACTATCACACCAAAAACATTCAGTACTTC.

This sequence joins TRBV7-6 and TRBJ1-1; D perhaps matches TRBD1 (5 bases). The CDR3 totals 13 residues. Germline loops: CDR1 SGHVS, CDR2 FNYEAQ. Trimming removed 2 bases at V and 7 bases at J, with 11 bases between. The CDR3 spells CASSLSRGNEAFF. The CDR3 DNA is TGTGCCAGCAGCTTATCTAGGGGCAATGAAGCTTTCTTT.

This chain joins TRBV5-4 and TRBJ1-4, with a tentative D call TRBD1 (6 bases). The CDR3 has 14 amino acids. The V gene lost 4 bases and the J gene lost 2 bases, with 9 bases spanning the gap. The V gene's germline CDR1 is SGHNT and CDR2 YYREEE (reference sequence). The CDR3 protein is CASSQTGTNEKLFF. The CDR3 coding sequence is TGTGCCAGCAGCCAAACAGGGACTAATGAAAAACTGTTTTTT.